This TCR beta chain was identified during a study of CD8 T cells in ankylosing spondylitis. Study-wide findings and caveats: According to the report, clones linked to the disease were significantly enriched in matched synovial fluid samples taken from ankylosing spondylitis patients. Blood from ankylosing spondylitis patients appeared to carry a characteristic roughly 8-variant TCR beta motif.

Regarding this clonotype: Antigen: not known.

Construction of TCR beta libraries was performed using quantitative 5'-RACE with molecular barcodes. TCRdb used MiXCR to reprocess the 5' RACE reads, holding one entry per CDR3 protein. Of hundreds of thousands of distinct CDR3 sequences in the sample, approximately 12% were seen once. This clonotype was sampled from a male donor with ankylosing spondylitis. Sample: blood, either unsorted or a sorted T cell fraction (not recorded which).

The DNA for the CDR3 is TGTGCCAGCAGCCCTGGGGCAGGGTTTTTTATTCATGGTGAAAAGGCCACAGATACGCAGTATTTT. Its translation is CASSPGAGFFIHGEKATDTQYF. The J gene is TRBJ2-3, the V gene TRBV4-2; D is perhaps TRBD1 (5 bases). The CDR3 covers 22 residues. With 4 bases removed from V and 2 bases from J, the gap between germline ends came to 34 bases. Germline CDR1 and CDR2: LGHNA and YNFKEQ.